Below are 27 T cell receptor beta chains sequenced from a single sample in a study of OX40 agonist ivuxolimab in advanced cancers. Measured with immunoSEQ multiplex PCR; TCRdb has only the in-frame clones, and not every one. The profile covers about 70,000 clones, with roughly 89% appearing a single time and 0.85% to 1.2% taken by the ten largest. The sample here was CD4+ or CD8+ T cells sorted from blood, taken in a trial of the OX40 agonist ivuxolimab. The receptors originated from an adult with an advanced solid tumor such as melanoma, head and neck, liver or kidney cancer.

In regard to this clone: The same CDR3 also results from other DNA sequences found in this sample. V gene TRBV5-5 combines with J gene TRBJ1-5, with D uncertain. Trimming left V 0 bases short and J 2 bases short, with 9 bases between. The CDR3 spans 15 residues. CDR1 is SGHKS and CDR2 is YYEKEE in the germline V gene (reference sequence). For the CDR3, the DNA is TGTGCCAGCAGCTTGGGTGGGTCAGGCAATCAGCCCCAGCATTTT. Protein sequence: CASSLGGSGNQPQHF.

In DNA form, the CDR3 reads TGTGCCAGCAGCAAGGACTATAATTCACCCCTCCACTTT. It is translated as CASSKDYNSPLHF. The chain uses TRBV2 and TRBJ1-6; D is unresolved. CDR1 and CDR2 from the germline V gene are SNHLY and FYNNEI. This CDR3 has 13 residues. Trimming left V 6 bases short and J 3 bases short, with 6 bases between.

The chain couples TRBV6-1 to TRBJ2-7; perhaps D is TRBD1 or TRBD2 (7 bases each). Germline-derived CDR1 and CDR2 are MNHNS and SASEGT. V dropped 2 bases and J dropped 3 bases, with 17 bases sitting between them. This CDR3 contains 16 residues. The CDR3 protein is CASSEWEGAGSYEQYF. DNA for the CDR3: TGTGCCAGCAGTGAATGGGAGGGGGCCGGAAGCTACGAGCAGTACTTC.

The chain uses TRBV2 and TRBJ1-5; the D is unclear. The V and J ends lost 2 bases and 7 bases respectively, with 12 bases between them. The CDR3 contains 14 residues. Germline CDR1 SNHLY, CDR2 FYNNEI. The CDR3 bases are TGTGCCAGCAGTGAACAAGGGATGGGACAGCCCCAGCATTTT. Its translation is CASSEQGMGQPQHF.

This clone was seen just once. V is TRBV6-5 and J is TRBJ1-1; no firm D call. The CDR3 contains 15 residues. The germline V gene encodes CDR1 MNHEY and CDR2 SVGAGI. V was clipped by 0 bases and J by 2 bases, with 10 bases between them. CDR3 bases: TGTGCCAGCAGTTACTCGATAAAGGGTAACACTGAAGCTTTCTTT. Translation gives CASSYSIKGNTEAFF.

The chain couples TRBV2 to TRBJ1-3; the D is unclear. Per germline, CDR1 SNHLY and CDR2 FYNNEI. V lost 6 bases and J 3 bases, leaving 6 bases between the germline ends. This CDR3 region has 12 residues. CDR3 region: CASRADGNTIYF. CDR3 nucleotides: TGTGCCAGCAGGGCTGATGGAAACACCATATATTTT. Full variable domain (rest looked up from reference TRBV2 and TRBJ1-3): EPEVTQTPSHQVTQMGQEVILRCVPISNHLYFYWYRQILGQKVEFLVSFYNNEISEKSEIFDDQFSVERPDGSNFTLKIRSTKLEDSAMYFCASRADGNTIYFGEGSWLTVV.

This chain joins TRBV7-9 and TRBJ2-3, with D tentatively TRBD1 (5 bases). Germline loops: CDR1 SEHNR, CDR2 FQNEAQ (reference sequence). Trimming removed 6 bases from V and 5 bases from J, with 9 bases in between. This CDR3 has 12 amino acids. The CDR3 DNA is TGTGCCAGCAGTTCCCAGGGAGATACGCAGTATTTT. Protein: CASSSQGDTQYF.

The chain employs TRBV7-8 and TRBJ2-4; D could derive from TRBD1 or TRBD2 (5 bases each). The ends were cut back, 1 base at V and 7 bases at J, with 14 bases in the middle. The CDR3 runs to 15 residues. Germline-derived CDR1 and CDR2 are SGHVS and FQNEAQ. CDR3 nucleotide sequence: TGTGCCAGCAGCTTAGGGGTTGGGGGAGTGAACATTCAGTACTTC. Residues: CASSLGVGGVNIQYF.

The CDR3 here is CASSSGSGNTEAFF. The DNA for the CDR3 is TGTGCCAGCAGTTCAGGGTCGGGGAACACTGAAGCTTTCTTT. J is TRBJ1-1 and V is TRBV6-6; possible D gene TRBD1, 5 bases. The length of the CDR3 is 14 residues. Per the germline V gene, CDR1 is MNHNY and CDR2 is SVGAGI (reference sequence). V was pared by 4 bases and J by 1 base, with 10 bases between.

V gene TRBV6-6 combines with J gene TRBJ1-3; TRBD1 agrees at 11 bases. V was pared by 5 bases and J by 0 bases, with 3 bases of the junction left unmatched. CDR3 length: 16 amino acids. Germline CDR1 MNHNY, CDR2 SVGAGI (reference sequence). The CDR3 bases are TGTGCCAGCAGTACGGGACAGGGGGGCTCTGGAAACACCATATATTTT. The encoded protein is CASSTGQGGSGNTIYF.

The chain has TRBV6-1 and TRBJ2-5; D possibly corresponds to TRBD1 (6 bases). The CDR3 runs 13 residues. Trimming took 6 bases from V and 5 from J, leaving 13 bases between them. CDR1 and CDR2 (germline): MNHNS, SASEGT. The CDR3: CASSLRQEETQYF. CDR3 bases: TGTGCCAGCAGCCTAAGACAGGAGGAGACCCAGTACTTC.

CDR3 sequence (DNA): TGTGCCAGCTCCCCCGGACAGGGGAGGAAGGAGACCCAGTACTTC. This encodes CASSPGQGRKETQYF. The chain has TRBV2 and TRBJ2-5; 9 bases are a match to TRBD1. The CDR3 loop spans 15 amino acids. Germline lookup yields CDR1 SNHLY and CDR2 FYNNEI. The V segment lost 8 bases and the J segment 5 bases; nucleotides outside the gene matches: 12.

This sequence joins TRBV7-9 and TRBJ1-5; D may be TRBD1 (6 bases). The CDR3 is made up of 13 amino acids. The germline gives CDR1 SEHNR, CDR2 FQNEAQ (reference sequence). V was pared by 6 bases and J by 2 bases, with 8 bases between. CDR3 sequence (DNA): TGTGCCAGCAGTCGACAGGGCAATCAGCCCCAGCATTTT. Residues: CASSRQGNQPQHF.

This clone appeared a single time. The chain carries TRBV14 and TRBJ1-1, with D possibly being TRBD1 (6 bases). This CDR3 is 14 amino acids long. Trimming stripped 0 bases from V and 4 bases from J, with 9 bases between. The germline gives CDR1 SGHDN, CDR2 FVKESK. The CDR3, as DNA: TGTGCCAGCAGCCAAGACAGGGGATCCACTGAAGCTTTCTTT. Amino acids: CASSQDRGSTEAFF.

The chain uses TRBV19 and TRBJ2-5; TRBD2 matches 10 bases. V lost 5 bases, J lost 2 bases, and 8 bases stayed unmatched. Germline V gives CDR1 LNHDA, CDR2 SQIVND (reference sequence). This CDR3 spans 16 amino acids. CDR3 bases: TGTGCCAGTAGTCCCGCCTTAGCGGGGGGACAAGAGACCCAGTACTTC. Translating gives CASSPALAGGQETQYF.

This chain links TRBV19 with TRBJ1-1; 8 bases align to TRBD1. The germline CDR1 and CDR2 sequences are LNHDA and SQIVND (reference sequence). The CDR3 length is 14 residues. The V and J ends lost 9 bases and 5 bases, in that order; junction bases with no gene match: 11. CDR3 sequence: CASRLQGARTEAFF. The CDR3 DNA is TGTGCCAGCCGATTGCAGGGGGCGCGGACTGAAGCTTTCTTT.

The chain combines TRBV7-9 with TRBJ1-5; D is undetermined. CDR3 size: 16 residues. The germline CDR1 and CDR2 sequences are SEHNR and FQNEAQ (reference sequence). V lost 4 bases and J lost 0, with 13 bases in between. CDR3 in amino acids: CASSSEPGNSNQPQHF. CDR3 in DNA: TGTGCCAGCAGCTCGGAACCCGGGAATAGCAATCAGCCCCAGCATTTT.

The chain carries TRBV2 and TRBJ2-1; D remains ambiguous. Germline CDR1 reads SNHLY; CDR2 reads FYNNEI. V was cut by 6 bases and J by 1 base, with 16 bases left in between. The CDR3 spans 16 residues. The CDR3 DNA follows: TGTGCCAGCAGGAAATCCGATCTCAGGTCCTACAATGAGCAGTTCTTC. Protein product: CASRKSDLRSYNEQFF.

In its sample, this clone was seen once. The V and J genes are TRBV19 and TRBJ2-6, with D possibly matching TRBD1 (5 bases). Germline V gene sequence: CDR1 LNHDA, CDR2 SQIVND (reference sequence). The V gene lost 10 bases and the J gene lost 0 bases, with 13 bases spanning the gap. CDR3 size: 15 residues. CDR3 nucleotides: TGTGCCACAGGGAAGATCGACTCTGGGGCCAACGTCCTGACTTTC. Translated: CATGKIDSGANVLTF.

For the CDR3, the DNA is TGTGCCAGCAGCCAAGTGGGCGGGGAGAGCACAGATACGCAGTATTTT. This codes for CASSQVGGESTDTQYF. The chain joins TRBV4-2 to TRBJ2-3; a weak D match, TRBD2 (6 bases). This CDR3 has 16 amino acids. V was pared by 1 base and J by 0 bases, with 11 bases between. Germline V gene lookup returns CDR1 LGHNA and CDR2 YNFKEQ.

The J gene is TRBJ2-6, the V gene TRBV11-2, with a weak D call TRBD1 (6 bases). The CDR3 totals 17 residues. Germline CDR1 and CDR2: SGHAT and FQNNGV. The V end lost 2 bases, the J end lost 6 bases, and 17 bases lay between the germline ends. The CDR3 protein is CASSLRLSGVQANVLTF. CDR3 coding DNA: TGTGCCAGCAGCTTACGGCTATCAGGGGTACAGGCCAACGTCCTGACTTTC.

The chain recombines TRBV4-1 with TRBJ1-4, with D perhaps matching TRBD1 (6 bases). With 0 bases removed from V and 5 bases from J, the gap between germline ends came to 13 bases. This CDR3 has 16 residues. Germline CDR1 MGHRA, CDR2 YSYEKL. In DNA, the CDR3 is TGCGCCAGCAGCCAAGAAGGGGGGCAGGTGAATGAAAAACTGTTTTTT. This translates into CASSQEGGQVNEKLFF.

This chain links TRBV6-6 with TRBJ2-7, with 9 bases that match TRBD2. The CDR3 spans 16 residues. Trimming took 0 bases from V and 0 from J; bases not matched to a gene: 3. CDR1 MNHNY and CDR2 SVGAGI come from the germline V gene (reference sequence). CDR3: CASSYSGSGGSYEQYF. CDR3 in DNA: TGTGCCAGCAGTTACTCGGGTAGCGGGGGCTCCTACGAGCAGTACTTC.

V usage is TRBV4-1 and J usage is TRBJ2-1, with D unclear. CDR1 and CDR2 (germline): MGHRA, YSYEKL. The CDR3 consists of 16 residues. The V end lost 4 bases, the J end lost 4 bases, and 17 bases lay between the germline ends. CDR3 sequence (DNA): TGCGCCAGCAGCCCTGGTCGAGGTGCCGGTTACAATGAGCAGTTCTTC. Translating it yields CASSPGRGAGYNEQFF.

The chain uses TRBV6-5 and TRBJ1-2; 9 bases are a match to TRBD1. This CDR3 has 14 amino acids. Per germline, CDR1 MNHEY and CDR2 SVGAGI. J was trimmed by 6 bases and V by 5 bases; bases with no gene match: 7. This CDR3 is CASSPGQGSHGYTF. CDR3 DNA sequence: TGTGCCAGCAGTCCCGGACAGGGGTCTCATGGCTACACCTTC.

The chain links TRBV7-2 to TRBJ2-2, with 8 bases lining up with TRBD2. Germline V lookup: CDR1 SGHTA, CDR2 FQGNSA. The CDR3 is 17 amino acids. Germline trimming cut 5 bases from V and 2 bases from J; bases unmatched to any gene: 10. DNA for the CDR3: TGTGCCAGCAGCCCGGGGGGGCGGGGGAGAAACACCGGGGAGCTGTTTTTT. It yields the protein CASSPGGRGRNTGELFF. The full variable domain, completed using reference TRBV7-2 and TRBJ2-2, is GAGVSQSPSNKVTEKGKDVELRCDPISGHTALYWYRQSLGQGLEFLIYFQGNSAPDKSGLPSDRFSAERTGGSVSTLTIQRTQQEDSAVYLCASSPGGRGRNTGELFFGEGSRLTVL.

This rearrangement joins TRBV5-4 to TRBJ2-2, with TRBD1 identical over 7 bases. V dropped 2 bases and J dropped 0; count of bases not matched to a gene: 7. From germline, CDR1 is SGHNT and CDR2 YYREEE (reference sequence). This CDR3 region has 17 residues. The CDR3 DNA is TGTGCCAGCAGCTTAAGGAGAGGGGGCACGAACACCGGGGAGCTGTTTTTT. This translates into CASSLRRGGTNTGELFF.